The rows below give T cell receptor beta chains drawn from one sample of a study of T cell changes during pregnancy in multiple sclerosis. Using immunoSEQ multiplex PCR, the repertoire was profiled, and TCRdb retains in-frame clones only, with some absent. The repertoire includes roughly 40,000 clones, approximately 91% of them detected once, and around 1.8% sits in the top ten. Sequences were derived from CD4+ T cells from peripheral blood mononuclear cells, sampled after pregnancy. These receptors were obtained from a female donor in good health, enrolled as a control in a pregnancy study. Each CDR3 is given with its conserved first and last residue. The D gene is left open where the match is weak. Clone sizes are given selectively: once, few, many, or a class where the clone is expanded.

. | TRBJ1-2 | TRBD1 | TRBV5-1 | CASSPGQARDSYGYTF | TGCGCCAGCAGCCCAGGACAGGCTAGGGATTCCTATGGCTACACCTTC
. | TRBJ2-4 | TRBD1 | TRBV18 | CASSRADRAGNIQYF | TGTGCCAGCTCCCGAGCGGACAGGGCAGGGAACATTCAGTACTTC
. | TRBJ2-3 | TRBD2 | TRBV5-1 | CASSRGSGGAGLADTQYF | TGCGCCAGCAGCCGTGGTAGCGGGGGGGCAGGGCTGGCAGATACGCAGTATTTT
. | TRBJ2-1 | . | TRBV7-3 | CASSLGPIAVSSYNEQFF | TGTGCCAGCAGCTTAGGCCCTATAGCGGTAAGCTCCTACAATGAGCAGTTCTTC
once | TRBJ2-7 | TRBD1 | TRBV6-5 | CASSYGQGTYEQYF | TGTGCCAGCAGTTACGGACAGGGAACCTACGAGCAGTACTTC
. | TRBJ2-3 | TRBD1 | TRBV5-1 | CASSLTPQGLGDTQYF | TGCGCCAGCAGCCTAACCCCACAGGGGTTAGGAGATACGCAGTATTTT
. | TRBJ2-1 | TRBD2 | TRBV27 | CASSLRLAGAKGNEQFF | TGTGCCAGCAGTTTGCGACTAGCGGGGGCCAAAGGCAATGAGCAGTTCTTC
. | TRBJ1-2 | . | TRBV4-1 | CASSQGNNYGYTF | TGCGCCAGCAGCCAAGGTAATAACTATGGCTACACCTTC
. | TRBJ2-3 | TRBD2 | TRBV15 | CATSMRAGGTDTQYF | TGTGCCACCAGCATGCGAGCGGGGGGCACAGATACGCAGTATTTT
. | TRBJ2-1 | . | TRBV11-2 | CASSLIRGKRGEQFF | TGTGCCAGCAGCTTAATACGGGGGAAAAGGGGAGAGCAGTTCTTC